This T cell receptor (beta chain) is drawn from a study of OX40 agonist ivuxolimab in advanced cancers. Study summary: The patients received ivuxolimab by intravenous route every 2 weeks at 0.01 to 10 mg/kg.

Study observations and caveats: Partial responders receiving 0.1-3.0 mg/kg showed among the lowest clonal expansion.

The V gene's germline CDR1 is SNHLY and CDR2 FYNNEI. Trimming pared 10 bases from V and 9 bases from J, leaving 16 bases between. This CDR3 is built from 12 residues. For this clone: Its specificity is not known.

Method: immunoSEQ multiplex PCR; TCRdb's copy keeps in-frame clones and lacks some. The sample shows around 50,000 clones, around nine tenths of them seen only once. V gene TRBV2 combines with J gene TRBJ2-1; D might be TRBD1 or TRBD2, each matching 5 bases. This receptor was identified in an adult with an advanced solid tumor such as melanoma, head and neck, liver or kidney cancer. The sample here was CD4+ or CD8+ T cells sorted from blood, taken in a trial of the OX40 agonist ivuxolimab. The CDR3 sequence is CATTESGTEQFF. The DNA of the CDR3 is TGTGCCACCACGGAGTCGGGGACTGAGCAGTTCTTC. The whole variable domain, remainder taken from reference TRBV2 and TRBJ2-1, is EPEVTQTPSHQVTQMGQEVILRCVPISNHLYFYWYRQILGQKVEFLVSFYNNEISEKSEIFDDQFSVERPDGSNFTLKIRSTKLEDSAMYFCATTESGTEQFFGPGTRLTVL.